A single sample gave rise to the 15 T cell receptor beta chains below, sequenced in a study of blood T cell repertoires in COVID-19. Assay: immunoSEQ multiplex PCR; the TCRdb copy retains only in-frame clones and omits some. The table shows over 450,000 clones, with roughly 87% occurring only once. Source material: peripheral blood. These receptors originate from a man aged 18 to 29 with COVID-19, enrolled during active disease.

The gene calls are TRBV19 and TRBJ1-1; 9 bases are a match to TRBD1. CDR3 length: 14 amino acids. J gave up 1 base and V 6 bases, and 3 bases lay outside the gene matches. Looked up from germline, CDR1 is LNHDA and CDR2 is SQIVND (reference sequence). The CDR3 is CASSQTGGNTEAFF. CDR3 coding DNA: TGTGCCAGTAGCCAGACAGGGGGGAACACTGAAGCTTTCTTT.

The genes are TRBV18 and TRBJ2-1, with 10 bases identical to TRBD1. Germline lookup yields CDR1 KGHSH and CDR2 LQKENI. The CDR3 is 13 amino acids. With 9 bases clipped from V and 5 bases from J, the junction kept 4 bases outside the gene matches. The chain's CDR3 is CASGTGVNNEQFF. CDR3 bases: TGTGCCAGTGGGACAGGGGTGAACAATGAGCAGTTCTTC.

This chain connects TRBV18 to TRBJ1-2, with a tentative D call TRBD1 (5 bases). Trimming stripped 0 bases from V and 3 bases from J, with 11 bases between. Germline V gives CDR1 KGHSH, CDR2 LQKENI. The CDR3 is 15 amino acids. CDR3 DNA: TGTGCCAGCTCACCACCTTGGGGGACTGACTATGGCTACACCTTC. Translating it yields CASSPPWGTDYGYTF.

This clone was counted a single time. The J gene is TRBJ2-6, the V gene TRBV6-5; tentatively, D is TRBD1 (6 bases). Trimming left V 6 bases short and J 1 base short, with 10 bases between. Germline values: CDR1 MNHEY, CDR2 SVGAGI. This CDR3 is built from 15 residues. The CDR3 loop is CASSPGQSGANVLTF. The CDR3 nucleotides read TGTGCCAGCAGCCCCGGACAGTCTGGGGCCAACGTCCTGACTTTC.

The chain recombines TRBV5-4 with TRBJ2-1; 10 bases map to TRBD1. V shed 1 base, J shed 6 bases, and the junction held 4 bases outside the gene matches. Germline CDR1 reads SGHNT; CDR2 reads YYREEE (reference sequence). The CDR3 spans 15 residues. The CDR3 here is CASSLQGTGANEQFF. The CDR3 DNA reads TGTGCCAGCAGCTTGCAAGGGACAGGGGCCAATGAGCAGTTCTTC.

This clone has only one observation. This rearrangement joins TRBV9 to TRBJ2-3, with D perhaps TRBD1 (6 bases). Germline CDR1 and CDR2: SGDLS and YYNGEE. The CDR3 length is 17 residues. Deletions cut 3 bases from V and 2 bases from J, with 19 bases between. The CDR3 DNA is TGTGCCAGCAGCGCCAGACCTAGGGGGTTCCTCACAGATACGCAGTATTTT. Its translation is CASSARPRGFLTDTQYF.

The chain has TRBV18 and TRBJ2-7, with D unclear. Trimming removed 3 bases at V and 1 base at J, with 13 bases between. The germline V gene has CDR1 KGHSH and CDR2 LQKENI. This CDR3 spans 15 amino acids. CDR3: CASSPDNTVSYEQYF. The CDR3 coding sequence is TGTGCCAGCTCACCCGACAACACCGTTTCCTACGAGCAGTACTTC.

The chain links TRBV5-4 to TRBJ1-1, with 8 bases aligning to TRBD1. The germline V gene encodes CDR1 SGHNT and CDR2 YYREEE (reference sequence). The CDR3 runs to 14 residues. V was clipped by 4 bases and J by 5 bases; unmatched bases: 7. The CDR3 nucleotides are TGTGCCAGCAGCACCCAGACAGGGGCGACTGAAGCTTTCTTT. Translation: CASSTQTGATEAFF.

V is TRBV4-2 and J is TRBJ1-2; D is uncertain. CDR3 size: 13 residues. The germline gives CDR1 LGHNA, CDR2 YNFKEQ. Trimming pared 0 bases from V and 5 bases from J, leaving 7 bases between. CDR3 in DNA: TGTGCCAGCAGCCAAGATTGGAGATATGGCTACACCTTC. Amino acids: CASSQDWRYGYTF.

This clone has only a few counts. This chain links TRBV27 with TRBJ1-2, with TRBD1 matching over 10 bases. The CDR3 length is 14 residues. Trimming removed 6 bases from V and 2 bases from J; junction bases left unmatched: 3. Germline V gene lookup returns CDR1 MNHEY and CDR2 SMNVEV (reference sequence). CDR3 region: CASSDRGHNYGYTF. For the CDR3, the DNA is TGTGCCAGCAGCGACAGGGGGCACAACTATGGCTACACCTTC.

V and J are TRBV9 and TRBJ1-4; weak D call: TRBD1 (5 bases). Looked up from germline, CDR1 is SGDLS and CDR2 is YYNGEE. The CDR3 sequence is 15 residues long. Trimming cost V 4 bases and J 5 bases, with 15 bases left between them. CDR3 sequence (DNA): TGTGCCAGCAGCCCCGGGGGACCTTTAAATGAAAAACTGTTTTTT. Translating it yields CASSPGGPLNEKLFF.

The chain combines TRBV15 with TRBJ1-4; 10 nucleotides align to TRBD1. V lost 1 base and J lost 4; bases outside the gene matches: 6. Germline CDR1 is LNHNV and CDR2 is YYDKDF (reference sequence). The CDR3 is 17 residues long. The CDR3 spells CATSRGDRGIRNEKLFF. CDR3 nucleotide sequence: TGTGCCACCAGCAGAGGGGACAGGGGTATACGTAATGAAAAACTGTTTTTT.

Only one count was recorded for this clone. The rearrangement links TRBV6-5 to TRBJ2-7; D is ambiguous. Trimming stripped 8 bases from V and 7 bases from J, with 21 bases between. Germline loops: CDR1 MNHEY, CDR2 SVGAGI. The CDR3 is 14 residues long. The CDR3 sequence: CASGYRSQSSEQYF. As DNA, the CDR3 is TGTGCCAGCGGATACAGAAGCCAGTCGTCGGAGCAGTACTTC.

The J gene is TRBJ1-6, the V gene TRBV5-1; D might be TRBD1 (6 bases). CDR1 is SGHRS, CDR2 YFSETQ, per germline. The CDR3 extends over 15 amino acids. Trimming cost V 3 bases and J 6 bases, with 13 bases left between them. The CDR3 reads CASSSQGDVNSPLHF. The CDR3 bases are TGCGCCAGCAGCTCACAGGGAGATGTTAATTCACCCCTCCACTTT.

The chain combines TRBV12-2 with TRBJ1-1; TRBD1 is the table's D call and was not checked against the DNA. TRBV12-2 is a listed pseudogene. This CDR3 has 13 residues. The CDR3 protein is CASKGQENTEAFF. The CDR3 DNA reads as TGTGCAAGTAAAGGACAGGAGAACACTGAAGCTTTCTTT.